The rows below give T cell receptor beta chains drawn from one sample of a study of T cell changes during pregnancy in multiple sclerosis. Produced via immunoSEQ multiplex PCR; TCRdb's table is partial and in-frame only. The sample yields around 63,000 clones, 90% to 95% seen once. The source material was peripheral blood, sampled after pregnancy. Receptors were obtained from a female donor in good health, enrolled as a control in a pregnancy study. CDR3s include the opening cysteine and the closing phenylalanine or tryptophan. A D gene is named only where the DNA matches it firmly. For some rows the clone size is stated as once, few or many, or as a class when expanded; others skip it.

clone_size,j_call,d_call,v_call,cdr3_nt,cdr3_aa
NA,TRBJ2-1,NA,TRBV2,TGTGCCAGCAGAGGGGGAACTAGTCTCGCGGGCGGTGAGCAGTTCTTC,CASRGGTSLAGGEQFF
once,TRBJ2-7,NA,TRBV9,TGTGCCAGCAGCCCGGGGTCGGGGTACGGGTCCTACGAGCAGTACTTC,CASSPGSGYGSYEQYF
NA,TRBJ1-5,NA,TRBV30,TGTGCCTGGAGGGGGGGACCGGCCGGGTGGCAGCCCCAGCATTTT,CAWRGGPAGWQPQHF
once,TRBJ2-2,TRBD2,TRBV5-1,TGCGCCAGCAGCTTGGCGCCTAGCGGAGGTTCAAACACCGGGGAGCTGTTTTTT,CASSLAPSGGSNTGELFF
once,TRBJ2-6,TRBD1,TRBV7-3,TGTGCCAGCAGCTTGGGACAGGGGGCCTCTGGGGCCAACGTCCTGACTTTC,CASSLGQGASGANVLTF
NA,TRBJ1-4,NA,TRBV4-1,TGCGCCAGCAGCCAAGATAGGGGGGGTCCTAATGAAAAACTGTTTTTT,CASSQDRGGPNEKLFF
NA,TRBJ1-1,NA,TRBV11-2,TGTGCCAGCAGCTTAGATCCCCCAGTAATGAACACTGAAGCTTTCTTT,CASSLDPPVMNTEAFF
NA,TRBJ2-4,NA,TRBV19,TGTGCCAGTAGTATATCGGGGAACATTCAGTACTTC,CASSISGNIQYF
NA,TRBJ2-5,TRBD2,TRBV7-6,TGTGCCAGCAGCCTTTCGACTAGCGGGGGGGGAGGGTACGAGACCCAGTACTTC,CASSLSTSGGGGYETQYF
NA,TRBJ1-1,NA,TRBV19,TGTGCCAGTCTTGACACTGAAGCTTTCTTT,CASLDTEAFF
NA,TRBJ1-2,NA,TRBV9,TGTGCCAGCAGCCCCCCGGGCCTCCGGGACTACTATGGCTACACCTTC,CASSPPGLRDYYGYTF
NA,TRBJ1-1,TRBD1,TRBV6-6,TGTGCCAGCAGTTCGGGGACAGGGTACACTGAAGCTTTCTTT,CASSSGTGYTEAFF
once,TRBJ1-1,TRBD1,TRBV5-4,TGTGCCAGCAGCCAGGGGGCTGGGGACACTGAAGCTTTCTTT,CASSQGAGDTEAFF
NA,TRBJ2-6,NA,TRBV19,TGTGCCAGTAGTATGACGACACCGAGCTCTGGGGCCAACGTCCTGACTTTC,CASSMTTPSSGANVLTF
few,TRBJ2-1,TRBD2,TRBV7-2,TGTGCCAGCAGCCCCGGCCACGGGGGGTTCTACAATGAGCAGTTCTTC,CASSPGHGGFYNEQFF
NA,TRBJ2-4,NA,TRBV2,TGTGCCAGCACCCCGGGACACGGAAACATTCAGTACTTC,CASTPGHGNIQYF
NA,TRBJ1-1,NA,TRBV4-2,TGTGCCAGCAGCCAAGATCCAGACATGAACACTGAAGCTTTCTTT,CASSQDPDMNTEAFF
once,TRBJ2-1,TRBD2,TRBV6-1,TGTGCCAGCAGTGATGAGCGGGGGGGCCCTAATGAGCAGTTCTTC,CASSDERGGPNEQFF
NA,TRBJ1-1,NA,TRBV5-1,TGCGCCAGCAGCCGCCGGACGGAGAGGGCTGAAGCTTTCTTT,CASSRRTERAEAFF
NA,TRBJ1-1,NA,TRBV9,TGTGCCAGCAGCGTAGCTTTAGGGGGCACTGAAGCTTTCTTT,CASSVALGGTEAFF
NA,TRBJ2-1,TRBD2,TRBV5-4,TGTGCCAGCAGCTTCCGGGGGGGAAGAAATGAGCAGTTCTTC,CASSFRGGRNEQFF
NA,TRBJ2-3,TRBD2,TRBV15,TGTGCCACCAGCAGAGCTAGCGGGGGGGCAGATACGCAGTATTTT,CATSRASGGADTQYF
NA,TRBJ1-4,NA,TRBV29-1,TGCAGCGTTGAAGATGGAGACATTCGGGGAGGAAAACTGTTTTTT,CSVEDGDIRGGKLFF
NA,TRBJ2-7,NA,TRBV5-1,TGCGCCAGCAGCTTGGAATCCAACTCCTACGAGCAGTACTTC,CASSLESNSYEQYF
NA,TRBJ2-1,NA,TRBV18,TGTGCCAGCTCAGACAATTATTACAATGAGCAGTTCTTC,CASSDNYYNEQFF
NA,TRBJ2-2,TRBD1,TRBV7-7,TGTGCTAGCAGCCCGGGACAGGGTTACCGGGAGCTGTTTTTT,CASSPGQGYRELFF
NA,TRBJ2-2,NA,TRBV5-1,TGCGCCAGCAGCTTGTTCCTACAGGGCTCTACCGGGGAGCTGTTTTTT,CASSLFLQGSTGELFF
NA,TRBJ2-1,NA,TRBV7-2,TGTGCCAGCAGCTTAGGAGGGTCGGCTAGCCCACAATTAGAGCAGTTCTTC,CASSLGGSASPQLEQFF